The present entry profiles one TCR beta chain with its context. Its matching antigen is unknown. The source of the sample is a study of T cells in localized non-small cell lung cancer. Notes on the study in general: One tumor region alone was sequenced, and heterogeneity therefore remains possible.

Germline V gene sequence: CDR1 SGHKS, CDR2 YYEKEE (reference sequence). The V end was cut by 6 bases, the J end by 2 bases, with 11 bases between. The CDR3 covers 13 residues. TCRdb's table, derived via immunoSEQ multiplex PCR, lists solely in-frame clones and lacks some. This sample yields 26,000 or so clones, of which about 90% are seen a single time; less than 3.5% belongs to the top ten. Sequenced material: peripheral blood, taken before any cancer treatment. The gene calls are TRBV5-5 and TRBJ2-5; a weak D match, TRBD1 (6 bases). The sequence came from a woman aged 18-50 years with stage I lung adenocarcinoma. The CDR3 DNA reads TGTGCCAGCATCCGGACAGATCAAGAGACCCAGTACTTC. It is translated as CASIRTDQETQYF.